This T cell receptor beta chain came from a study of shared clonotypes between healthy human individuals. The data were produced by immunoSEQ multiplex PCR, yet TCRdb's version contains in-frame clones alone and is incomplete. The sample records over a million clones, 75% to 85% being singletons. Notes on this clone: The target antigen is unknown.

V lost 4 bases and J lost 3; bases outside the gene matches: 7. In germline, CDR1 is MGHRA, CDR2 YSYEKL. The CDR3 is 15 amino acids. General study findings and limits: Generation of non-shared clonotypes was less probable than generation of clonotypes shared by all four donors.

Material: memory CD4+ T cells from PBMCs. Subset specified: CD45RA-negative fraction. The TCR sequence derives from a man between 18 and 29 years old in good health. Some clones in this sample may be carry-over from other donors' samples. J is TRBJ1-2 and V is TRBV4-1; 8 bases fit TRBD1. CDR3 loop: CASSPGQDRDYGYTF. The CDR3 bases are TGCGCCAGCAGCCCAGGCCAGGACAGGGACTATGGCTACACCTTC.